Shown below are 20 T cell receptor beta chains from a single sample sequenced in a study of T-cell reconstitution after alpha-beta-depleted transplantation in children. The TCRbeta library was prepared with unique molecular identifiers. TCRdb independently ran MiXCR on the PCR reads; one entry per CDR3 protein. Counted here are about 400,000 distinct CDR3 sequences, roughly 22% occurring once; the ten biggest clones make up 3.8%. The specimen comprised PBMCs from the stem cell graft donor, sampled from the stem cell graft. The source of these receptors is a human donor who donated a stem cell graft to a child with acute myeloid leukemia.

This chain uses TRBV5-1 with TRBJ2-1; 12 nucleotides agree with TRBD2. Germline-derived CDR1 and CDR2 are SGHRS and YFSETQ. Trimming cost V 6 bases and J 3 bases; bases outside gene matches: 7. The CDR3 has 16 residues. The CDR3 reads CASTDRTSGNYNEQFF. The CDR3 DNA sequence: TGCGCCAGCACAGATCGGACTAGCGGGAACTACAATGAGCAGTTCTTC.

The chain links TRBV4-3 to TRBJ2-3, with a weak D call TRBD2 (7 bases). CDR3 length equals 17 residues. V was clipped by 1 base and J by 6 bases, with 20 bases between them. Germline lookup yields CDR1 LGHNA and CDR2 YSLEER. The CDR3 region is CASSQGGRRLASDTQYF. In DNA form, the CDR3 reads TGCGCCAGCAGCCAAGGGGGGCGGAGACTAGCATCCGATACGCAGTATTTT.

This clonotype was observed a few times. Here the CDR3 reads CSARDAAKPNTEAFF. The CDR3 DNA reads TGCAGTGCTAGAGATGCGGCCAAGCCGAACACTGAAGCTTTCTTT. J is TRBJ1-1 and V is TRBV20-1; no clear D. The germline V gene has CDR1 DFQATT and CDR2 SNEGSKA (reference sequence). CDR3 length: 15 residues. Trimming removed 0 bases at V and 1 base at J, with 12 bases between.

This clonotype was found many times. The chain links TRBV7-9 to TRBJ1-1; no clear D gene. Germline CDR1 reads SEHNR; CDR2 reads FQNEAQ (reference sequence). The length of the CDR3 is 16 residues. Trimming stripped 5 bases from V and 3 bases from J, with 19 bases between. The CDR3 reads CASSDTRKRGDTEAFF. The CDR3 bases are TGTGCCAGCAGCGACACCAGGAAGAGAGGTGACACTGAAGCTTTCTTT.

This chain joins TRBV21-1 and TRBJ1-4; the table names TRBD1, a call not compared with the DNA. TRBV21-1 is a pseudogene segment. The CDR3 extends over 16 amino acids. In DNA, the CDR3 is TGTGCCAGCGACCGGAGGGGGCCTGCAACTAATGAAAAACTGTTTTTT. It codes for CASDRRGPATNEKLFF.

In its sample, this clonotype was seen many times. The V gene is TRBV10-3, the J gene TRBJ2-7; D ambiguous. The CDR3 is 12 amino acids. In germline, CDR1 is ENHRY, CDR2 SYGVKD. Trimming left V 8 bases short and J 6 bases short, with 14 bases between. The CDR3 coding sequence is TGTGCCATCGGCCCAAGTGGTAGCGAGCAGTACTTC. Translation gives CAIGPSGSEQYF.

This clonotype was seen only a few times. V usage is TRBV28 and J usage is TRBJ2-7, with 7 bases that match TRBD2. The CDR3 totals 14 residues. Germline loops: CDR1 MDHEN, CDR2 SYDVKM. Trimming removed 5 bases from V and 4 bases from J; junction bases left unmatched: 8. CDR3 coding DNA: TGTGCCAGCAGTCACCTAGCGGAAACTTACGAGCAGTACTTC. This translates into CASSHLAETYEQYF.

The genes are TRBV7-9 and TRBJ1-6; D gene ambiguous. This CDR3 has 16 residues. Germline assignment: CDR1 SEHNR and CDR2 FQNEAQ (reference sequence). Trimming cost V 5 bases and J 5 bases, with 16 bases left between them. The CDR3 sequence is CASSHPGPTHNSPLHF. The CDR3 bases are TGTGCCAGCAGCCATCCGGGCCCTACTCATAATTCACCCCTCCACTTT.

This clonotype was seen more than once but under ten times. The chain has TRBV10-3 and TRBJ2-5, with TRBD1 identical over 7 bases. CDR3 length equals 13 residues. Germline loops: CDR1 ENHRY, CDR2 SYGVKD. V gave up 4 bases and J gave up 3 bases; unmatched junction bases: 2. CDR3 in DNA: TGTGCCATCAGTGGGGACAGTAAAGAGACCCAGTACTTC. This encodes CAISGDSKETQYF.

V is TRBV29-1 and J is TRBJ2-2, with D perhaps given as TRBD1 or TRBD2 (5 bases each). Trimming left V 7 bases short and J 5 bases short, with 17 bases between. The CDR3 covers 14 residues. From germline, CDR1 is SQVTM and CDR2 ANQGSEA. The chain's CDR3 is CSGQWGSGTGELFF. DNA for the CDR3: TGCAGCGGCCAATGGGGCTCGGGAACCGGGGAGCTGTTTTTT.

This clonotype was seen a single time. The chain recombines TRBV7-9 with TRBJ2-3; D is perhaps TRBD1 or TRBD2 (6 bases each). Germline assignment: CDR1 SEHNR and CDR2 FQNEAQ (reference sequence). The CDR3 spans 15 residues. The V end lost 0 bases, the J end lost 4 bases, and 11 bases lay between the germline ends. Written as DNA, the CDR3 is TGTGCCAGCAGCTTAGCGCCCGGGGGCCCAGATACGCAGTATTTT. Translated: CASSLAPGGPDTQYF.

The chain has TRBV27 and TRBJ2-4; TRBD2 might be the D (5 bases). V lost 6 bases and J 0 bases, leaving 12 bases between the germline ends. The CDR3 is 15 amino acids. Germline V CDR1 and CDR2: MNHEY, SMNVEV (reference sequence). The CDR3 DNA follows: TGTGCCAGCAGCTTAGCGCCTCTAGCCAAAAACATTCAGTACTTC. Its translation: CASSLAPLAKNIQYF.

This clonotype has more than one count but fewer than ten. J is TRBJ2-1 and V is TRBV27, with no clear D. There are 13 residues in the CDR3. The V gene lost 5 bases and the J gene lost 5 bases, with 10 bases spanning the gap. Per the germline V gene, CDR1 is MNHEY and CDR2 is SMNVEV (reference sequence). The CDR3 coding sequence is TGTGCCAGCAGTGGAATAAAGAACAATGAGCAGTTCTTC. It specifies CASSGIKNNEQFF.

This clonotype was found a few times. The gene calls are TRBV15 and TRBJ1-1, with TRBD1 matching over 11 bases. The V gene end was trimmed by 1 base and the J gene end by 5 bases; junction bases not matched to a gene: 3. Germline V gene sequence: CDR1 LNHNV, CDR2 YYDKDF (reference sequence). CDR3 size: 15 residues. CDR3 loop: CATSRGGQGVTEAFF. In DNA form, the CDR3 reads TGTGCCACCAGCAGAGGGGGACAGGGGGTAACTGAAGCTTTCTTT. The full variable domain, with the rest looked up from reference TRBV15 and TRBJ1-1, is DAMVIQNPRYQVTQFGKPVTLSCSQTLNHNVMYWYQQKSSQAPKLLFHYYDKDFNNEADTPDNFQSRRPNTSFCFLDIRSPGLGDTAMYLCATSRGGQGVTEAFFGQGTRLTVV.

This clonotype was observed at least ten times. In nucleotides, the CDR3 is TGCAGTGCTCTCACTGGGGACAGGGCCGTGCCAGATACGCAGTATTTT. Translating it yields CSALTGDRAVPDTQYF. The chain employs TRBV20-1 and TRBJ2-3; the match to TRBD1 covers 9 bases. The germline gives CDR1 DFQATT, CDR2 SNEGSKA (reference sequence). The CDR3 is made up of 16 amino acids. The J segment lost 4 bases and the V segment lost 5 bases, leaving 13 bases of the junction unmatched.

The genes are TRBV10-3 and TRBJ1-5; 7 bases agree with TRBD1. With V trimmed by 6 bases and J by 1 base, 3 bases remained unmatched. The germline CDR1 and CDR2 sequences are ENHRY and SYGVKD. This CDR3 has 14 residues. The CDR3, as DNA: TGTGCCATCAGCCAGGACAGGAGCAATCAGCCCCAGCATTTT. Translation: CAISQDRSNQPQHF.

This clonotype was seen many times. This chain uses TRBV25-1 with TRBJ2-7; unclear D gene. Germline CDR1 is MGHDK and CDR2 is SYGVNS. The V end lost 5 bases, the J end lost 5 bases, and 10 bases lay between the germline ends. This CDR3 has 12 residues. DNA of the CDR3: TGTGCCAGCAGTCGATCCCCTAACGAGCAGTACTTC. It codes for CASSRSPNEQYF.

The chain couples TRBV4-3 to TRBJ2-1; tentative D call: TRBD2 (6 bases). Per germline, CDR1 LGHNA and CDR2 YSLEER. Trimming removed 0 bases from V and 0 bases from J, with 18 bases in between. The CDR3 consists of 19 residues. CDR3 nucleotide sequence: TGCGCCAGCAGCCAAGAACCGTTAACTGACGGGAGCTCCTACAATGAGCAGTTCTTC. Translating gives CASSQEPLTDGSSYNEQFF.

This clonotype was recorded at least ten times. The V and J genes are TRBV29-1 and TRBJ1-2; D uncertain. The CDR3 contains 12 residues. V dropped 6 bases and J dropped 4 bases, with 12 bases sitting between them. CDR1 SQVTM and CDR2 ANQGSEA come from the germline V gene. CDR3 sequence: CSVPLGLYGYTF. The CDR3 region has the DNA TGCAGCGTCCCTCTTGGACTCTATGGCTACACCTTC.

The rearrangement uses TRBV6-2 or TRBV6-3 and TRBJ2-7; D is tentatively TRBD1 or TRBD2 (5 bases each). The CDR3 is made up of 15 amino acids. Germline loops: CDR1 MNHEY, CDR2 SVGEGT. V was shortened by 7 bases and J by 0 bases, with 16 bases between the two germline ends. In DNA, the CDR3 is TGTGCCAGCATCACCGAGCGGACAAGCTCCTACGAGCAGTACTTC. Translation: CASITERTSSYEQYF.